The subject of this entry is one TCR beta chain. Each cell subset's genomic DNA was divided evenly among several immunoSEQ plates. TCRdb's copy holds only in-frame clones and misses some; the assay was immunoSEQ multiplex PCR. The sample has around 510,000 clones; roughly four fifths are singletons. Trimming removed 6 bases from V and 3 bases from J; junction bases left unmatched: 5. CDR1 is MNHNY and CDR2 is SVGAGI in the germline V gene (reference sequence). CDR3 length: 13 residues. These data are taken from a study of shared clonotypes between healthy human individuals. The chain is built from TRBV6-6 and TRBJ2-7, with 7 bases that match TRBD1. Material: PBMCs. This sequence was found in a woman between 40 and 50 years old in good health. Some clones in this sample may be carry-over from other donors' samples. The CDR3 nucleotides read TGTGCCAGCAGGGGGGACAGTTACTACGAGCAGTACTTC. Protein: CASRGDSYYEQYF.